This entry lists 11 T cell receptor beta chains sequenced from one sample in a study of multiple sclerosis patients with progressive multifocal leukoencephalopathy. Sequencing used immunoSEQ multiplex PCR; TCRdb keeps in-frame clones, though not all of them. In the table there are approximately 30,000 clones, 90% of which are singletons. The time point is: more than ten months of natalizumab therapy. The sample here was PBMCs, taken from a patient treated with natalizumab. Receptor source: a human donor with multiple sclerosis.

This chain joins TRBV19 and TRBJ1-5; D not resolved. CDR3 length: 13 amino acids. Germline CDR1 and CDR2: LNHDA and SQIVND (reference sequence). V lost 5 bases, J lost 6 bases, and 11 bases lay in between. CDR3 DNA sequence: TGTGCCAGTAGTTGGAGGGCGGGTCAGCCCCAGCATTTT. As protein: CASSWRAGQPQHF. Drawing the rest from reference TRBV19 and TRBJ1-5, the complete variable domain is DGGITQSPKYLFRKEGQNVTLSCEQNLNHDAMYWYRQDPGQGLRLIYYSQIVNDFQKGDIAEGYSVSREKKESFPLTVTSAQKNPTAFYLCASSWRAGQPQHFGDGTRLSIL.

The J gene is TRBJ2-1, the V gene TRBV5-1; D gene unclear. Trimming took 5 bases from V and 9 from J, leaving 9 bases between them. This CDR3 has 11 residues. Per the germline V gene, CDR1 is SGHRS and CDR2 is YFSETQ. The CDR3 is CASRGEIEQFF. The CDR3 DNA is TGCGCCAGCAGAGGCGAAATTGAGCAGTTCTTC. The full variable domain, in which reference TRBV5-1 and TRBJ2-1 provide the parts outside the CDR3, is KAGVTQTPRYLIKTRGQQVTLSCSPISGHRSVSWYQQTPGQGLQFLFEYFSETQRNKGNFPGRFSGRQFSNSRSEMNVSTLELGDSALYLCASRGEIEQFFGPGTRLTVL.

The chain employs TRBV4-2 and TRBJ2-7; either TRBD1 or TRBD2 may supply D (5 bases each). The CDR3 contains 15 residues. Germline CDR1 is LGHNA and CDR2 is YNFKEQ. Trimming left V 0 bases short and J 4 bases short, with 13 bases between. CDR3 nucleotide sequence: TGTGCCAGCAGCCAAGAAGGGACGGTCTTATACGAGCAGTACTTC. Residues: CASSQEGTVLYEQYF.

J is TRBJ2-5 and V is TRBV6-6; D gene uncertain. The V and J ends lost 4 bases and 5 bases respectively, with 17 bases between them. The V gene's germline CDR1 is MNHNY and CDR2 SVGAGI (reference sequence). The CDR3 sequence is 15 residues long. CDR3 DNA sequence: TGTGCCAGCAGTTTCACCTTGGTGTCTAGGGAGACCCAGTACTTC. Translated: CASSFTLVSRETQYF.

In nucleotides, the CDR3 is TGTGCCAGCAGCTCCCTGGACAGGAACTGGAACACTGAAGCTTTCTTT. Encoded protein: CASSSLDRNWNTEAFF. The chain is built from TRBV5-6 and TRBJ1-1; 7 positions agree with TRBD1. The CDR3 runs to 16 residues. Germline V gives CDR1 SGHDT, CDR2 YYEEEE. The trim removed 3 bases at V and 1 base at J, leaving 9 bases unmatched.

The sample holds one count of this clone. This rearrangement joins TRBV6-4 to TRBJ2-2; TRBD2 aligns across 9 bases. V dropped 7 bases and J dropped 5; count of bases not matched to a gene: 5. The CDR3 totals 14 residues. CDR1 and CDR2 (germline): MRHNA, SNTAGT. CDR3 region: CASNLAGYTGELFF. In DNA form, the CDR3 reads TGTGCCAGCAATCTAGCGGGATATACCGGGGAGCTGTTTTTT.

V and J are TRBV30 and TRBJ1-6, with 8 bases that match TRBD1. Germline assignment: CDR1 GTSNPN and CDR2 SVGIG (reference sequence). The CDR3 has 16 amino acids. V lost 0 bases and J lost 10; bases outside the gene matches: 11. The CDR3 DNA follows: TGTGCCTGGAGTGTACTTAGGACAGGGCCGCGATCACCCCTCCACTTT. Its protein product is CAWSVLRTGPRSPLHF.

The V gene is TRBV6-5, the J gene TRBJ1-4; TRBD1 is a possible D gene (5 bases). The CDR3 is made up of 13 amino acids. Germline CDR1 and CDR2: MNHEY and SVGAGI. V lost 4 bases and J 8 bases, leaving 11 bases between the germline ends. The CDR3 reads CASSSFQGEKLFF. CDR3 nucleotide sequence: TGTGCCAGCAGTTCCTTCCAGGGAGAAAAACTGTTTTTT.

This clone was seen just once. V and J are TRBV28 and TRBJ1-5; 8 bases line up with TRBD1. The length of the CDR3 is 16 residues. J was trimmed by 1 base and V by 7 bases; bases with no gene match: 9. Per germline, CDR1 MDHEN and CDR2 SYDVKM. The CDR3 here is CASTWTGSASNQPQHF. The CDR3 bases are TGTGCCAGCACCTGGACAGGGAGTGCAAGCAATCAGCCCCAGCATTTT. Drawing the rest from reference TRBV28 and TRBJ1-5, the complete variable domain is DVKVTQSSRYLVKRTGEKVFLECVQDMDHENMFWYRQDPGLGLRLIYFSYDVKMKEKGDIPEGYSVSREKKERFSLILESASTNQTSMYLCASTWTGSASNQPQHFGDGTRLSIL.

This clone showed up just a few times. CDR3 loop: CASSLGGSMNTEAFF. The DNA for the CDR3 is TGTGCCAGCAGCTTAGGAGGCTCTATGAACACTGAAGCTTTCTTT. The chain has TRBV7-9 and TRBJ1-1; D gene unclear. The CDR3 length is 15 residues. V lost 1 base and J lost 0, with 9 bases in between. Per germline, CDR1 SEHNR and CDR2 FQNEAQ (reference sequence).

This clone occurred once. CDR3 loop: CSWVQETQYF. CDR3 coding DNA: TGCAGTTGGGTCCAAGAGACCCAGTACTTC. The chain links TRBV20-1 to TRBJ2-5; D is unresolved. The CDR3 spans 10 residues. Trimming stripped 8 bases from V and 1 base from J, with 5 bases between. CDR1 and CDR2 from the germline V gene are DFQATT and SNEGSKA (reference sequence).